Presented here are 14 T cell receptor beta chains from one specimen sequenced in a study of breast tumors, draining lymph nodes, adjacent tissues. Samples came from axillary lymph nodes draining the breast cancer. One entry per CDR3 protein, called by TCRdb with MiXCR from the multiplex PCR reads. The sample records roughly 120,000 distinct CDR3 sequences, just under 20% being singletons. Material for sequencing was axillary lymph node tissue. The source of these receptors is a female donor with breast cancer. Some clones in this sample may be carry-over from other donors' samples.

This clonotype was counted many times. V gene TRBV29-1 combines with J gene TRBJ1-4, with TRBD1 identical over 7 bases. From germline, CDR1 is SQVTM and CDR2 ANQGSEA. Trimming removed 6 bases from V and 10 bases from J; junction bases left unmatched: 8. This CDR3 contains 12 residues. CDR3 protein: CSVQDRIGKLFF. The CDR3 bases are TGCAGCGTCCAGGACAGGATAGGAAAACTGTTTTTT.

Concerning this clonotype itself: A much more abundant neighbour one base away suggests this may be a read error. Because it lacks the conserved phenylalanine or tryptophan at the end, this CDR3 is likely a read error. This chain links TRBV12-3 or TRBV12-4 with TRBJ2-1, with 7 bases aligning to TRBD2. J gave up 4 bases and V 6 bases, and 3 bases lay outside the gene matches. The CDR3 spans 13 residues. The CDR3 loop is CASRLAVYNEQFS. CDR3 in DNA: TGTGCCAGCAGGCTAGCGGTATACAATGAGCAGTTCTCC.

This clonotype was detected only once. This sequence joins TRBV5-1 and TRBJ1-1, with 8 bases that match TRBD1. The CDR3 is made up of 14 amino acids. Trimming at V came to 0 bases and at J to 11 bases, leaving 9 bases not matched to a gene. Germline V gives CDR1 SGHRS, CDR2 YFSETQ. Here the CDR3 DNA reads TGCGCCAGCAGCTTGGTGGACAGGGTACGAGGGGCTTTCTTT. Its translation: CASSLVDRVRGAFF.

On this clonotype: Because the CDR3 is missing its conserved closing phenylalanine or tryptophan, this is likely a read error. The chain combines TRBV27 with TRBJ2-7, with 9 bases lining up with TRBD1. With V trimmed by 5 bases and J by 5 bases, 13 bases remained unmatched. The germline CDR1 and CDR2 sequences are MNHEY and SMNVEV (reference sequence). The CDR3 length is 16 residues. Here the CDR3 DNA reads TGTGCCAGCAGTCGAATCCCGGGACAGGGAAGTCACGAGCAGTACTCC. Protein product: CASSRIPGQGSHEQYS.

This chain uses TRBV20-1 with TRBJ2-7; D remains ambiguous. Between the trimmed V and J ends, which lost 6 bases and 9 bases, there was a span of 24 bases. The CDR3 is 14 residues long. CDR1 and CDR2 from the germline V gene are DFQATT and SNEGSKA (reference sequence). DNA for the CDR3: TGCAGTGCCCTATCTCCAAGAGAGACCCACGGGCAGTACTTC. Its protein product is CSALSPRETHGQYF.

This clonotype was seen at least ten times. The rearrangement joins TRBV4-1 to TRBJ2-5; tentatively, D is TRBD1 (5 bases). This CDR3 contains 15 residues. Between the trimmed V and J ends, which lost 0 bases and 5 bases, there was a span of 13 bases. Germline lookup yields CDR1 MGHRA and CDR2 YSYEKL. CDR3 bases: TGCGCCAGCAGCCAAGATCCGGCAGGGTTTGAGACCCAGTACTTC. Its protein product is CASSQDPAGFETQYF.

This clonotype was observed a few times. The chain couples TRBV30 to TRBJ1-4, with 8 bases that match TRBD1. The CDR3 is 14 residues long. In germline, CDR1 is GTSNPN, CDR2 SVGIG (reference sequence). V lost 5 bases to trimming and J lost 5 bases; unmatched junction nucleotides: 7. The CDR3 nucleotides are TGTGCCTGGCGACAGGGGATGGGAAATGAAAAACTGTTTTTT. Amino acids: CAWRQGMGNEKLFF.

This clonotype has at least ten counts. The J gene is TRBJ2-2, the V gene TRBV24-1, with TRBD1 matching over 9 bases. The ends lost 12 bases at V and 5 bases at J; junction bases unmatched: 15. The germline CDR1 and CDR2 sequences are KGHDR and SFDVKD. The CDR3 consists of 16 residues. The DNA of the CDR3 is TGTGCCCCCTACGCGGCGGGACAGGGAAGTACCGGGGAGCTGTTTTTT. It specifies CAPYAAGQGSTGELFF.

This clonotype was recorded many times. This sequence joins TRBV19 and TRBJ2-7; a weak D match, TRBD1 (6 bases). The CDR3 consists of 13 residues. V lost 5 bases and J lost 6, with 14 bases in between. CDR1 is LNHDA, CDR2 SQIVND, per germline (reference sequence). CDR3 in amino acids: CASSARQAAEQYF. The CDR3 DNA follows: TGTGCCAGTAGTGCCCGACAGGCCGCCGAGCAGTACTTC.

This clonotype appeared many times. The chain is built from TRBV4-1 and TRBJ2-1; 11 bases are shared with TRBD2. The germline V gene encodes CDR1 MGHRA and CDR2 YSYEKL. This CDR3 is built from 16 residues. The trim removed 3 bases at V and 4 bases at J, leaving 5 bases unmatched. CDR3 sequence reads: CASSQGLAVMYNEQFF. In nucleotides, the CDR3 is TGCGCCAGCAGCCAGGGACTAGCGGTAATGTACAATGAGCAGTTCTTC.

This clonotype appeared many times. The junction departs from the called germline gene at one end, perhaps through a read error. The rearrangement joins TRBV14 to TRBJ2-3; 10 nucleotides align to TRBD1. This CDR3 has 15 amino acids. Germline lookup yields CDR1 SGHDN and CDR2 FVKESK. The chain's CDR3 is CASSEDRGLADTQYF. CDR3 coding DNA: TGTGCCAGCAGCGAAGACAGGGGGCTAGCAGATACGCAGTATTTT.

This clonotype was seen ten or more times. DNA of the CDR3: TGCGCCAGCAGCGATACAGGGAGGGCTCGCGAGCAGTACTTC. Protein sequence: CASSDTGRAREQYF. The chain carries TRBV5-1 and TRBJ2-7; a possible D gene is TRBD2 (7 bases). The CDR3 totals 14 residues. V lost 4 bases, J lost 6 bases, and 17 bases lay in between. CDR1 is SGHRS and CDR2 is YFSETQ in the germline V gene.

The table lists this clonotype with many counts. CDR3 in DNA: TGCGCCAGCAGCTTGGCGACTAGCAGGGGCGAGACCCAGTACTTC. As protein: CASSLATSRGETQYF. The V call is TRBV5-1, the J call TRBJ2-5; tentative D call: TRBD2 (7 bases). CDR3 length: 15 amino acids. Per the germline V gene, CDR1 is SGHRS and CDR2 is YFSETQ. Deletions cut 0 bases from V and 5 bases from J, with 14 bases between.

This clonotype was counted many times. This chain uses TRBV11-2 with TRBJ1-2; possible D gene TRBD1, 5 bases. The CDR3 is made up of 15 amino acids. Germline CDR1 SGHAT, CDR2 FQNNGV. V was pared by 1 base and J by 8 bases, with 17 bases between. The CDR3 bases are TGTGCCAGCAGCTTAGTAGGGGCGACAGCCCTGGGCTACACCTTC. This gives the protein CASSLVGATALGYTF.